This T cell receptor beta chain is drawn from a study of blood T cell repertoires in COVID-19. Across about two dozen US areas, participants ranged in age from about 18 to 90 years. There are a few counts of this clone. Only in-frame clones appear in the TCRdb table, and some are missing; sequencing was by immunoSEQ multiplex PCR. Of some 490,000 clones detected, about nine tenths appear once; the ten largest clones hold under 9.5%. Germline loops: CDR1 LGHNA, CDR2 YNFKEQ. The CDR3 is 15 amino acids. V lost 2 bases to trimming and J lost 4 bases; unmatched junction nucleotides: 3. The sequenced sample consisted of PBMCs or T cells enriched from blood (not recorded which). The sequence came from a woman in her sixties or seventies who had recovered from COVID-19. This chain uses TRBV4-2 with TRBJ1-3, with 9 bases aligning to TRBD1. The CDR3 sequence: CASSQYGTGGNTIYF. CDR3 DNA sequence: TGTGCCAGCAGCCAATATGGGACAGGGGGAAACACCATATATTTT.